The T cell receptor beta chain described here comes from a study of memory CD4+ T cells and cytomegalovirus serostatus. Study summary: Donors were healthy Belgian adults, 8 to 10 CMV seropositive and approximately 25 seronegative.

The sort gate was single viable CD3+CD4+CD8-CD45RO+ cells for memory CD4+ T cells. The assay was immunoSEQ multiplex PCR, and TCRdb's table has in-frame clones only and misses some. The sample lists 50,000 or so clones, approximately 80% occurring once. The V gene lost 0 bases and the J gene lost 0 bases, with 3 bases spanning the gap. Germline V gives CDR1 SGHVS, CDR2 FQNEAQ. The CDR3 loop spans 13 amino acids. Sequenced: memory CD4+ T cells from blood. This sequence originates from an adult in good health and CMV-seronegative. V is TRBV7-8 and J is TRBJ2-7; D remains ambiguous. Here the CDR3 DNA reads TGTGCCAGCAGCTTAGCTATCTCCTACGAGCAGTACTTC. Encoded protein: CASSLAISYEQYF.